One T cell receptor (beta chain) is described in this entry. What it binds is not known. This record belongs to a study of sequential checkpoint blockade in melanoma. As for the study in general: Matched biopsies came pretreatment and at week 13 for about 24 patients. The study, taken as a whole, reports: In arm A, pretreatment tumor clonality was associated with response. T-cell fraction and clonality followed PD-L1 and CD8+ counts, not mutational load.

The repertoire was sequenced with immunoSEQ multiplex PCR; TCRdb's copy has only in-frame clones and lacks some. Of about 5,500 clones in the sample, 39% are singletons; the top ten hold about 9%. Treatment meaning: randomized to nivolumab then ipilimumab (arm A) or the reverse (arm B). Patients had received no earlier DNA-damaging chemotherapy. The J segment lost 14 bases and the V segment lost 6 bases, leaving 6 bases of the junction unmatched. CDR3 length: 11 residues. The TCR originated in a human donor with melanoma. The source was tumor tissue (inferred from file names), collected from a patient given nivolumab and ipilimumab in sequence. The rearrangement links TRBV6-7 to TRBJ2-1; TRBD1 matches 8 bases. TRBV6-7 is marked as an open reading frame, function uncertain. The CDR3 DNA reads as TGTGCCAGCAGGAGGGGACAGGAGAAGTTCTTC. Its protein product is CASRRGQEKFF.